A single TCR beta chain is shown here with its context. Its target is not known. The data derive from a study of radiotherapy plus CTLA-4 blockade in lung cancer. Regarding the study as a whole: Researchers report tumor-derived TCR clones expanding in blood after radiotherapy plus ipilimumab.

Assay: immunoSEQ multiplex PCR; the TCRdb copy retains only in-frame clones and omits some. The sample carries some 33,000 clones, about 70% recorded once. The CDR3 contains 17 residues. The V gene end was trimmed by 7 bases and the J gene end by 2 bases; junction bases not matched to a gene: 17. Germline V gives CDR1 LNHDA, CDR2 SQIVND (reference sequence). This sequence originates from a human donor with non-small cell lung cancer whose response to radiotherapy plus ipilimumab could not be evaluated. This chain links TRBV19 with TRBJ2-7, with 7 bases that match TRBD1. The starting material was peripheral blood, obtained from a patient treated with radiotherapy plus ipilimumab. CDR3 sequence (DNA): TGTGCCAGTACCCCCCGTCCAATAAGGCAGGGGGCCTACGAGCAGTACTTC. As protein: CASTPRPIRQGAYEQYF.